The T cell receptor beta chain described here comes from a study of early T cells in non-severe SARS-CoV-2 infection. Study summary: The input, bulk RNA from unsorted whole blood, was sequenced, and chains were unpaired.

Whole-study results and caveats: There was a bias toward anti-spike CD8 responses in VDJdb matching, which missed private and CD4 specificities.

The V gene end was trimmed by 5 bases and the J gene end by 8 bases; junction bases not matched to a gene: 3. This CDR3 is built from 13 residues. Germline assignment: CDR1 SEHNR and CDR2 FQNEAQ (reference sequence). Attachment of unique molecular identifiers was made to individual cDNA molecules. TCRdb re-derived calls from the 5' RACE reads in MiXCR, one entry per CDR3 protein. The table shows about 98,000 distinct CDR3 sequences, with 9.5% to 11% occurring only once. As for this clonotype: The target antigen is unknown.

The chain has TRBV7-9 and TRBJ1-6; 7 bases agree with TRBD1. This sequence originates from an adult who was a healthcare worker with PCR-confirmed SARS-CoV-2 infection or an uninfected control (not recorded which). Sequenced material: whole blood. The chain's CDR3 is CASSPGTDSPLHF. The CDR3 coding sequence is TGTGCCAGCAGCCCCGGGACAGATTCACCCCTCCACTTT.